This passage covers 27 T cell receptor beta chains from one sample sequenced in a study of blood T cell repertoires in COVID-19. Repertoires were generated with immunoSEQ multiplex PCR, while TCRdb's copy carries only in-frame clones and drops some. The data show more than 250,000 clones, over 75% seen once. The sequencing input was PBMCs or T cells enriched from blood (not recorded which). These receptors originate from a woman aged 25 to 45 who had recovered from COVID-19.

This clone was seen once. A read error is likely, as this CDR3 ends without the conserved phenylalanine or tryptophan. The DNA is omitted, as the CDR3 cannot be located on it reliably, and the CDR3 follows TCRdb's listing. The chain couples TRBV30 to TRBJ1-4. The CDR3 has 11 amino acids, counting both end residues. From germline, CDR1 is GTSNPN and CDR2 SVGIG (reference sequence). Here the CDR3 reads CAWSQGGRTLI.

In this sample, this clone turned up a few times. The chain joins TRBV5-1 to TRBJ1-2, with 12 bases fitting TRBD1. Unmatched junction bases numbered 4, after V lost 3 bases and J lost 4 bases. Germline lookup yields CDR1 SGHRS and CDR2 YFSETQ. The CDR3 consists of 15 residues. In nucleotides, the CDR3 is TGCGCCAGCAGCTGGGGACAGGGGGCCCCCTATGGCTACACCTTC. This sequence encodes CASSWGQGAPYGYTF. Complete variable domain (other parts from reference TRBV5-1 and TRBJ1-2): KAGVTQTPRYLIKTRGQQVTLSCSPISGHRSVSWYQQTPGQGLQFLFEYFSETQRNKGNFPGRFSGRQFSNSRSEMNVSTLELGDSALYLCASSWGQGAPYGYTFGSGTRLTVV.

The chain recombines TRBV27 with TRBJ1-2, with D maybe TRBD1 (6 bases). Germline V gene sequence: CDR1 MNHEY, CDR2 SMNVEV (reference sequence). The germline V and J ends were trimmed by 1 base and 0 bases, with 12 bases remaining between them. The CDR3 contains 16 residues. The CDR3 loop is CASSLYREGSNYGYTF. The CDR3 bases are TGTGCCAGCAGTTTATACAGGGAGGGGTCTAACTATGGCTACACCTTC.

The chain recombines TRBV4-3 with TRBJ2-1; 8 bases are shared with TRBD1. The CDR3 is made up of 13 amino acids. Germline trimming cut 0 bases from V and 13 bases from J; bases unmatched to any gene: 5. Germline assignment: CDR1 LGHNA and CDR2 YSLEER. The CDR3 sequence is CASSQDRGQGQFF. CDR3 DNA: TGCGCCAGCAGCCAAGATCGAGGACAGGGTCAGTTCTTC.

V is TRBV6-1 and J is TRBJ1-1; no clear D gene. Looked up from germline, CDR1 is MNHNS and CDR2 is SASEGT. V was pared by 3 bases and J by 3 bases, with 14 bases between. The CDR3 loop spans 15 amino acids. The CDR3 loop reads CASSERSPAYTEAFF. In nucleotides, the CDR3 is TGTGCCAGCAGTGAGAGGAGTCCCGCCTACACTGAAGCTTTCTTT.

The J gene is TRBJ1-4, the V gene TRBV6-5; 7 bases are a match to TRBD1. This CDR3 is 15 amino acids long. Unmatched junction bases numbered 10, after V lost 4 bases and J lost 8 bases. The V gene's germline CDR1 is MNHEY and CDR2 SVGAGI. For the CDR3, the DNA is TGTGCCAGCAGTTTAGGGGGCGCGAGGGGAGAAAAACTGTTTTTT. Translated, it gives CASSLGGARGEKLFF.

J is TRBJ2-2 and V is TRBV7-2, with a weak D call TRBD1 (6 bases). Between the trimmed V and J ends, which lost 0 bases and 4 bases, there was a span of 12 bases. CDR1 SGHTA and CDR2 FQGNSA come from the germline V gene. There are 16 residues in the CDR3. CDR3 sequence: CASSLAGARGTGELFF. The DNA of the CDR3 is TGTGCCAGCAGCTTAGCGGGGGCTCGGGGCACCGGGGAGCTGTTTTTT.

This chain connects TRBV6-5 to TRBJ2-5; D gene unclear. Germline V gene lookup returns CDR1 MNHEY and CDR2 SVGAGI. The CDR3 loop spans 14 amino acids. Trimming cost V 0 bases and J 1 base, with 6 bases left between them. DNA of the CDR3: TGTGCCAGCAGTTACTCTGGCACCCAAGAGACCCAGTACTTC. Translated: CASSYSGTQETQYF.

This clone was seen more than once but under ten times. The V gene is TRBV2, the J gene TRBJ2-1; 7 bases are shared with TRBD2. Germline V lookup: CDR1 SNHLY, CDR2 FYNNEI. V lost 6 bases to trimming and J lost 5 bases; unmatched junction nucleotides: 4. The CDR3 contains 13 residues. CDR3 in DNA: TGTGCCAGCAGCCGGGACTATAACAATGAGCAGTTCTTC. It translates to CASSRDYNNEQFF.

This clone was recorded a few times. The gene calls are TRBV30 and TRBJ1-6; maybe TRBD1 (5 bases). The germline V gene has CDR1 GTSNPN and CDR2 SVGIG (reference sequence). There are 13 residues in the CDR3. V was pared by 1 base and J by 8 bases, with 9 bases between. The CDR3 DNA reads as TGTGCCTGGAGTGGGACAATATATTCACCCCTCCACTTT. Translated: CAWSGTIYSPLHF.

The count of this clone is one. The chain recombines TRBV2 with TRBJ1-3, with a weak D call TRBD1 (6 bases). Between the trimmed V and J ends, which lost 2 bases and 0 bases, there was a span of 11 bases. This CDR3 is 16 amino acids long. The germline gives CDR1 SNHLY, CDR2 FYNNEI. CDR3 coding DNA: TGTGCCAGCAGTGAACAGGGGCCCCGCTCTGGAAACACCATATATTTT. Protein: CASSEQGPRSGNTIYF.

The chain employs TRBV6-6 and TRBJ1-5; weak D call: TRBD1 (5 bases). Trimming cost V 10 bases and J 2 bases, with 12 bases left between them. The V gene's germline CDR1 is MNHNY and CDR2 SVGAGI (reference sequence). CDR3 length equals 13 residues. CDR3 region: CAIADKRNQPQHF. In DNA, the CDR3 is TGTGCCATAGCGGACAAACGCAATCAGCCCCAGCATTTT.

The V and J genes are TRBV11-3 and TRBJ1-1, with D possibly being TRBD1 (5 bases). Between the trimmed V and J ends, which lost 7 bases and 7 bases, there was a span of 19 bases. The length of the CDR3 is 14 residues. Germline V lookup: CDR1 SGHNT, CDR2 YENEEA. The CDR3 loop reads CASILDRNLFEAFF. CDR3 nucleotide sequence: TGTGCCAGCATCCTTGACAGAAATCTTTTTGAAGCTTTCTTT.

The gene calls are TRBV30 and TRBJ1-6; no firm D call. The CDR3 loop spans 14 amino acids. Germline CDR1 and CDR2: GTSNPN and SVGIG (reference sequence). V was cut by 2 bases and J by 4 bases, with 9 bases left in between. For the CDR3, the DNA is TGTGCCTGGAGTCCCGGGGTATATAATTCACCCCTCCACTTT. Amino acid sequence: CAWSPGVYNSPLHF. Using reference TRBV30 and TRBJ1-6 for the parts outside the CDR3, the full variable domain is SQTIHQWPATLVQPVGSPLSLECTVEGTSNPNLYWYRQAAGRGLQLLFYSVGIGQISSEVPQNLSASRPQDRQFILSSKKLLLSDSGFYLCAWSPGVYNSPLHFGNGTRLTVT.

CDR3 sequence: CASSPPTGAYEQYF. The CDR3 DNA follows: TGTGCCAGCTCACCCCCGACAGGGGCGTACGAGCAGTACTTC. V is TRBV18 and J is TRBJ2-7; 8 positions agree with TRBD1. This CDR3 contains 14 residues. Germline CDR1 reads KGHSH; CDR2 reads LQKENI. J was trimmed by 4 bases and V by 3 bases; bases with no gene match: 5.

The chain links TRBV20-1 to TRBJ1-5, with D uncertain. Trimming removed 3 bases from V and 4 bases from J, with 13 bases in between. Germline V lookup: CDR1 DFQATT, CDR2 SNEGSKA (reference sequence). This CDR3 is built from 14 residues. CDR3 nucleotides: TGCAGTGCTAGTTCAGGCTCTGGGAATCAGCCCCAGCATTTT. Protein sequence: CSASSGSGNQPQHF.

The CDR3 DNA reads as TGTGCCAGCAGTTCCACAGAGATGGATGGCTACACCTTC. Translating gives CASSSTEMDGYTF. The chain is built from TRBV28 and TRBJ1-2; D is uncertain. The V end was cut by 4 bases, the J end by 6 bases, with 12 bases between. CDR3 length: 13 residues. Germline CDR1 is MDHEN and CDR2 is SYDVKM.

This chain connects TRBV12-3 or TRBV12-4 to TRBJ2-7, with D possibly TRBD1 on 5 matching bases. V gave up 5 bases and J gave up 4 bases, with 9 bases separating them. There are 12 residues in the CDR3. CDR3 nucleotide sequence: TGTGCCAGCAGTGCCAGGGTTTACGAGCAGTACTTC. Protein: CASSARVYEQYF.

The chain recombines TRBV9 with TRBJ1-3; D is unclear. CDR3 length: 15 amino acids. Germline CDR1 reads SGDLS; CDR2 reads YYNGEE. V shed 0 bases and J shed 8 bases, with 15 bases lying between them. CDR3 protein: CASSVGGSNLDTIYF. The CDR3 nucleotides read TGTGCCAGCAGCGTAGGCGGGAGTAATCTTGACACCATATATTTT.

J is TRBJ1-2 and V is TRBV5-4, with no clear D. Germline V gene data show CDR1 as SGHNT and CDR2 as YYREEE (reference sequence). V lost 0 bases and J lost 2, with 8 bases in between. This CDR3 contains 14 residues. The chain's CDR3 is CASSLATGNYGYTF. The CDR3 DNA reads as TGTGCCAGCAGCTTGGCAACGGGGAACTATGGCTACACCTTC.

This chain connects TRBV9 to TRBJ1-2; 7 bases match TRBD1. Looked up from germline, CDR1 is SGDLS and CDR2 is YYNGEE. The CDR3 runs to 15 residues. V lost 0 bases to trimming and J lost 1 base; unmatched junction nucleotides: 3. CDR3 bases: TGTGCCAGCAGCGTAGAGACAGGGTATAACTATGGCTACACCTTC. Its translation is CASSVETGYNYGYTF.

The chain has TRBV5-4 and TRBJ2-7, with a tentative D call TRBD2 (6 bases). This CDR3 has 13 amino acids. Germline V CDR1 and CDR2: SGHNT, YYREEE (reference sequence). V lost 3 bases and J lost 3, with 10 bases in between. CDR3 bases: TGTGCCAGCAGCTCCGGGGGACTCTACGAGCAGTACTTC. Translated: CASSSGGLYEQYF.

CDR3 residues: CASSIRQGGTGELFF. Here the CDR3 DNA reads TGTGCCAGTAGTATAAGACAGGGAGGCACCGGGGAGCTGTTTTTT. The chain combines TRBV19 with TRBJ2-2; D is perhaps TRBD1 (7 bases). V lost 2 bases and J 4 bases, leaving 11 bases between the germline ends. Germline CDR1 LNHDA, CDR2 SQIVND (reference sequence). The CDR3 covers 15 residues.

The gene calls are TRBV7-9 and TRBJ1-2; no definite D call. The CDR3 extends over 15 amino acids. Looked up from germline, CDR1 is SEHNR and CDR2 is FQNEAQ (reference sequence). V shed 5 bases and J shed 0 bases, with 13 bases lying between them. The CDR3 region is CASSPRGGANYGYTF. CDR3 in DNA: TGTGCCAGCAGCCCCCGGGGAGGAGCTAACTATGGCTACACCTTC.

This chain joins TRBV7-8 and TRBJ2-1, with 10 bases lining up with TRBD1. V shed 5 bases and J 3 bases; nucleotides not matched to a gene: 10. The germline V gene has CDR1 SGHVS and CDR2 FQNEAQ. CDR3 length equals 17 residues. The CDR3: CASSPNTGTGVYNEQFF. The CDR3 DNA reads TGTGCCAGCAGCCCCAACACCGGGACAGGGGTCTACAATGAGCAGTTCTTC.

The V gene is TRBV28, the J gene TRBJ1-1, with 7 bases aligning to TRBD1. The CDR3 extends over 13 amino acids. Germline V CDR1 and CDR2: MDHEN, SYDVKM. V lost 7 bases and J lost 2; bases outside the gene matches: 4. The CDR3 DNA reads as TGTGCCAGCATACAGGGGATAAACACTGAAGCTTTCTTT. Amino acid sequence: CASIQGINTEAFF.

This clone was recorded once. The rearrangement links TRBV3-1 (or the pseudogene TRBV3-2) to TRBJ2-1; TRBD2 agrees at 8 bases. This CDR3 is 15 amino acids long. The junction had 5 bases not matched to a gene; V was cut back by 0 bases and J by 7 bases. Germline CDR1 is LGHDT and CDR2 is YNNKEL (reference sequence). This chain's CDR3 is CASSQEGRGANEQFF. The CDR3 nucleotides read TGTGCCAGCAGCCAAGAAGGGCGGGGGGCAAATGAGCAGTTCTTC.